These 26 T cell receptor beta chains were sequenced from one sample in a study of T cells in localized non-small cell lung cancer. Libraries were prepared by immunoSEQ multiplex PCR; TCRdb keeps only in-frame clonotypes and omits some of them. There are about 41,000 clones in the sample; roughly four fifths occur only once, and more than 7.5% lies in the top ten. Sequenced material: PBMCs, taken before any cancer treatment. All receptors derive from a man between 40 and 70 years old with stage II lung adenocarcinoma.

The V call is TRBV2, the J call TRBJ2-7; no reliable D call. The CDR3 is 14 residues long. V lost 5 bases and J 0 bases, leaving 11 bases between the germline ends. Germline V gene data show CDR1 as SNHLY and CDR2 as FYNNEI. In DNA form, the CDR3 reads TGTGCCAGCAGTCGGACCTTTAGCTCCTACGAGCAGTACTTC. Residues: CASSRTFSSYEQYF. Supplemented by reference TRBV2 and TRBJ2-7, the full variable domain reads EPEVTQTPSHQVTQMGQEVILRCVPISNHLYFYWYRQILGQKVEFLVSFYNNEISEKSEIFDDQFSVERPDGSNFTLKIRSTKLEDSAMYFCASSRTFSSYEQYFGPGTRLTVT.

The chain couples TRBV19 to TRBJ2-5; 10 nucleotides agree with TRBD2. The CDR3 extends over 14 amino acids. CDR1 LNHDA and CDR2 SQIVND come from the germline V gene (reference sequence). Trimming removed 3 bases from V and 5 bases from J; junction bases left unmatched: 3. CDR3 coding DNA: TGTGCCAGTAGTATGGGACTAGCGAGGGAGACCCAGTACTTC. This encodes CASSMGLARETQYF.

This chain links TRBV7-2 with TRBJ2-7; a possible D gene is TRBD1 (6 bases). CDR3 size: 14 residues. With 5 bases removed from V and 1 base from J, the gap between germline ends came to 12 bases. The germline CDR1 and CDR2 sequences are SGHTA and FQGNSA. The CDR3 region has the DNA TGTGCCAGCAGCCCACAGGGATCTTCCTACGAGCAGTACTTC. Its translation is CASSPQGSSYEQYF.

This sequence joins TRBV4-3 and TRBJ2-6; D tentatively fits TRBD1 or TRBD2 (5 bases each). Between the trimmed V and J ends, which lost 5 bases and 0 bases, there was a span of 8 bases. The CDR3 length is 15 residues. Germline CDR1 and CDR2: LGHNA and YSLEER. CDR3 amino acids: CASSGGSSGANVLTF. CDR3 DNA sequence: TGCGCCAGCAGCGGGGGAAGCTCTGGGGCCAACGTCCTGACTTTC.

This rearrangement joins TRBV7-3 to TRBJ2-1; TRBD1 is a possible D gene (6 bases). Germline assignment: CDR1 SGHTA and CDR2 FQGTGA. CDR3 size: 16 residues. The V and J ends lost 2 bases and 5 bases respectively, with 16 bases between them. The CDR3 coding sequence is TGTGCCAGCAGCTTAGATCAGCTGAGGGGGAACAATGAGCAGTTCTTC. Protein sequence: CASSLDQLRGNNEQFF. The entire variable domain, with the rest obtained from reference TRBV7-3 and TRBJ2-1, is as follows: GAGVSQTPSNKVTEKGKYVELRCDPISGHTALYWYRQSLGQGPEFLIYFQGTGAADDSGLPNDRFFAVRPEGSVSTLKIQRTERGDSAVYLCASSLDQLRGNNEQFFGPGTRLTVL.

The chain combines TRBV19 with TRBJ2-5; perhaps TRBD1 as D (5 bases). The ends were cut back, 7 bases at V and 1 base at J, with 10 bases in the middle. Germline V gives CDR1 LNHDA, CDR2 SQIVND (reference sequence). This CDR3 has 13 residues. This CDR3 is CASKQGSQETQYF. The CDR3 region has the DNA TGTGCCAGTAAGCAGGGTTCCCAAGAGACCCAGTACTTC.

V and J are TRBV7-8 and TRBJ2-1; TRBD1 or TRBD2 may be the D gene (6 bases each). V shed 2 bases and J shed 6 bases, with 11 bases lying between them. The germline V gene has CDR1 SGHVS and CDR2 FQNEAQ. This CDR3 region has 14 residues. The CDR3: CASSLNGGLNEQFF. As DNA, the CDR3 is TGTGCCAGCAGCTTAAACGGGGGCCTCAATGAGCAGTTCTTC.

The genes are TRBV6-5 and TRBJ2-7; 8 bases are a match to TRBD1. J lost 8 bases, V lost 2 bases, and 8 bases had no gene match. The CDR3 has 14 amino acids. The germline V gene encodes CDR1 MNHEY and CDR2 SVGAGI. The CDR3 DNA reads TGTGCCAGCAGTTACAGGGCCCCAGGGGGCAAGCAGTACTTC. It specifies CASSYRAPGGKQYF.

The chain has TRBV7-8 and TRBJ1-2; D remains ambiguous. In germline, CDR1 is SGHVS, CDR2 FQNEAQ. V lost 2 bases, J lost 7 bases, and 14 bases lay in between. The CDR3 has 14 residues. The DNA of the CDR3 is TGTGCCAGCAGCTTAAGGGATACGACGGTTGGCTACACCTTC. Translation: CASSLRDTTVGYTF.

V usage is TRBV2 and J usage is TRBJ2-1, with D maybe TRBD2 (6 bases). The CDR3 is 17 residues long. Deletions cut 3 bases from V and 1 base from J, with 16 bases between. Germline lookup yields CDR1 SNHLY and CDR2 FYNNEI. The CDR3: CASSERDGKESYNEQFF. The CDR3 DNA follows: TGTGCCAGCAGTGAGCGGGACGGAAAGGAGTCCTACAATGAGCAGTTCTTC.

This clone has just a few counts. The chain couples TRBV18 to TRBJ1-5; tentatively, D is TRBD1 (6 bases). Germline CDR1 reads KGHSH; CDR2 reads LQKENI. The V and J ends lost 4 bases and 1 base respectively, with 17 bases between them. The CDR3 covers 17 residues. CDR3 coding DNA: TGTGCCAGCTCACAGGGGTCGGGCAGGGGAAGCAATCAGCCCCAGCATTTT. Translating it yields CASSQGSGRGSNQPQHF.

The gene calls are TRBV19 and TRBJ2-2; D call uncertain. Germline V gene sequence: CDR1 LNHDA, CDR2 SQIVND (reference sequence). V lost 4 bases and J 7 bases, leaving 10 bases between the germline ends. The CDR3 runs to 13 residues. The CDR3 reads CASSREGGGELFF. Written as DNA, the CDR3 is TGTGCCAGTAGTAGGGAAGGCGGCGGGGAGCTGTTTTTT.

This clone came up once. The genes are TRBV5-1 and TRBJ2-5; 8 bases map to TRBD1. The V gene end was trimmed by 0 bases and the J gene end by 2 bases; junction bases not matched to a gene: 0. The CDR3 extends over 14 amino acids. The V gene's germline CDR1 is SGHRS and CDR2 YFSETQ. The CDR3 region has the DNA TGCGCCAGCAGCTTGGACAGGGGGCAAGAGACCCAGTACTTC. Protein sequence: CASSLDRGQETQYF.

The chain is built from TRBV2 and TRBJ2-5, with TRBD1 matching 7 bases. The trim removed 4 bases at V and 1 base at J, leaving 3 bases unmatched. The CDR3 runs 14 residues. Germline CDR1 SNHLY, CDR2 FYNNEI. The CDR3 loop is CASSANRGQETQYF. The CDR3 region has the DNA TGTGCCAGCAGTGCCAACAGGGGCCAAGAGACCCAGTACTTC.

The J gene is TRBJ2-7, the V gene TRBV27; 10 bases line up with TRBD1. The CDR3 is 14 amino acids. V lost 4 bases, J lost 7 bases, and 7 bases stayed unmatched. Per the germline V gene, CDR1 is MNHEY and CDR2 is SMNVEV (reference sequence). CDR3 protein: CASSSGQGFLEQYF. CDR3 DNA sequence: TGTGCCAGCAGTTCGGGACAGGGGTTTCTTGAGCAGTACTTC.

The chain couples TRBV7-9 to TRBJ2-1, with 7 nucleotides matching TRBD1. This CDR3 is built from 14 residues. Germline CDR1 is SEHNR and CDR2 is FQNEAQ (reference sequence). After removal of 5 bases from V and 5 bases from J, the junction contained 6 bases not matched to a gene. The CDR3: CASSEPGQNNEQFF. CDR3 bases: TGTGCCAGCAGCGAGCCGGGACAGAACAATGAGCAGTTCTTC.

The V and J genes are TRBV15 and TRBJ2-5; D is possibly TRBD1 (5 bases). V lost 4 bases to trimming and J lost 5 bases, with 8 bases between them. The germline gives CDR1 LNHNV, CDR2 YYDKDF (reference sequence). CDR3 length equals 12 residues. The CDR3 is CATSKAGETQYF. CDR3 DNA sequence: TGTGCCACCAGCAAGGCAGGGGAGACCCAGTACTTC.

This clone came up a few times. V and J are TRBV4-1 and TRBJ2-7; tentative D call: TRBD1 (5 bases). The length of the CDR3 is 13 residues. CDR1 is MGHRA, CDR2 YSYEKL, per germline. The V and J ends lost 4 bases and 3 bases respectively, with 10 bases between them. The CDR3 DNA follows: TGCGCCAGCAGCCCAGGGCCGGGCTACGAGCAGTACTTC. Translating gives CASSPGPGYEQYF.

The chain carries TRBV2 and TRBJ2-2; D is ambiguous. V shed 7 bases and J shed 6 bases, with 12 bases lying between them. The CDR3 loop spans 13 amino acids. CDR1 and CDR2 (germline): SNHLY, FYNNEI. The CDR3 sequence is CASMSFQAGELFF. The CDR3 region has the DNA TGTGCCAGCATGTCCTTTCAGGCCGGGGAGCTGTTTTTT.

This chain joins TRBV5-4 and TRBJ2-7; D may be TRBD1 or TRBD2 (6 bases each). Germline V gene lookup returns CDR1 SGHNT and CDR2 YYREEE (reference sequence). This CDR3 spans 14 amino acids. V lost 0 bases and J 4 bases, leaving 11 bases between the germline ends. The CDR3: CASSLERGLYEQYF. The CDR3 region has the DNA TGTGCCAGCAGCTTGGAACGGGGGCTTTACGAGCAGTACTTC. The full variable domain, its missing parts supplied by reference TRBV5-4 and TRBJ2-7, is ETGVTQSPTHLIKTRGQQVTLRCSSQSGHNTVSWYQQALGQGPQFIFQYYREEENGRGNFPPRFSGLQFPNYSSELNVNALELDDSALYLCASSLERGLYEQYFGPGTRLTVT.

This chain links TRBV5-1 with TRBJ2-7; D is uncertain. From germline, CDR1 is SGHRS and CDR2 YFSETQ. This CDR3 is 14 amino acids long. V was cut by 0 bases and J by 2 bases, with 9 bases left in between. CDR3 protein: CASSLDLQTYEQYF. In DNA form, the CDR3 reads TGCGCCAGCAGCTTGGACCTCCAAACCTACGAGCAGTACTTC.

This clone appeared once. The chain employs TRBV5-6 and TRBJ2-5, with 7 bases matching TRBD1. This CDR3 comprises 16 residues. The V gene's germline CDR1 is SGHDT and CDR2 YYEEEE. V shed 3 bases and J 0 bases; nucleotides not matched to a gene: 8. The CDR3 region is CASSSRPGQYQETQYF. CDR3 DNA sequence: TGTGCCAGCAGCTCAAGACCGGGACAGTACCAAGAGACCCAGTACTTC. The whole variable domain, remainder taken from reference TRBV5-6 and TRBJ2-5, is DAGVTQSPTHLIKTRGQQVTLRCSPKSGHDTVSWYQQALGQGPQFIFQYYEEEERQRGNFPDRFSGHQFPNYSSELNVNALLLGDSALYLCASSSRPGQYQETQYFGPGTRLLVL.

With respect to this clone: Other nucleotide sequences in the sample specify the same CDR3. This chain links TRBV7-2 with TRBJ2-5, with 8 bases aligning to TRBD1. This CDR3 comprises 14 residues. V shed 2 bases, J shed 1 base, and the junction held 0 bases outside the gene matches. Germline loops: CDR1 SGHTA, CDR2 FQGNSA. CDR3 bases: TGTGCCAGCAGCTTAACAGGGGGCCAAGAGACCCAGTACTTC. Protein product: CASSLTGGQETQYF.

This CDR3 reads CASSKPNSNQPQHF. The CDR3 coding sequence is TGTGCCAGCAGTAAGCCTAATAGCAATCAGCCCCAGCATTTT. V and J are TRBV6-5 and TRBJ1-5, with D unclear. Per germline, CDR1 MNHEY and CDR2 SVGAGI. The ends were cut back, 5 bases at V and 0 bases at J, with 8 bases in the middle. This CDR3 comprises 14 residues.

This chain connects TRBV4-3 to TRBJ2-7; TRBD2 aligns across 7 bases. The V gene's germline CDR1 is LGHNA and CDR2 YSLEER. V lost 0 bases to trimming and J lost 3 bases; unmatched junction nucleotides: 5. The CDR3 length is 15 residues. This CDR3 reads CASSQDRPGGYEQYF. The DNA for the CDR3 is TGCGCCAGCAGCCAAGATCGTCCGGGAGGCTACGAGCAGTACTTC.

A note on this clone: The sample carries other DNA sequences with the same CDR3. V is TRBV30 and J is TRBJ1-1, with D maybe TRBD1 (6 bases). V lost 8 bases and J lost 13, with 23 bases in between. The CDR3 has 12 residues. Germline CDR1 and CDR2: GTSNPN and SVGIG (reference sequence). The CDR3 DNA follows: TGTGCCCGAGATTACAGAGGGGGGGGTCGTTTCTTT. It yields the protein CARDYRGGGRFF.